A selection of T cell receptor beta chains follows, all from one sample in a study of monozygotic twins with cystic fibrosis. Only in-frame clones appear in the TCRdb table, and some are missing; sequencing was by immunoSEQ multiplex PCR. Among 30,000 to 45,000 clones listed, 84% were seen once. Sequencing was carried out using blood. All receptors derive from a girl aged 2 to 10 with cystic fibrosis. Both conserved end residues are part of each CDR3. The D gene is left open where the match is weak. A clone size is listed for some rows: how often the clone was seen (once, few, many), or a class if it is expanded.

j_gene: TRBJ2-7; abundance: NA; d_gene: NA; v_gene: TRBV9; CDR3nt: TGTGCCAGCAGCGTAATCATACAGGCCCACCTCCCCTACGAGCAGTACTTC; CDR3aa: CASSVIIQAHLPYEQYF
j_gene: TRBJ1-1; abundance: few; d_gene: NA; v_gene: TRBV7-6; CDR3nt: TGTGCCAGCAGCACCGACCATCCTGAAGCTTTCTTT; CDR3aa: CASSTDHPEAFF
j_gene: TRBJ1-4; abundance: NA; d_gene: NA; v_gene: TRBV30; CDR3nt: TGTGCCTGGAGTGAATTCCAGGGGACAACTAATGAAAAACTGTTTTTT; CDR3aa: CAWSEFQGTTNEKLFF
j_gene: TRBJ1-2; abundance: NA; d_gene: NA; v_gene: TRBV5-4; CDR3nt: TGTGCCAGCAGCTTGAGCGGCCGGGGCTACACCTTC; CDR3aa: CASSLSGRGYTF
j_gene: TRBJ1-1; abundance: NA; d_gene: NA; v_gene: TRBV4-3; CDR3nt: TGCGCCAGCAGCCCAGGGAGGGCCACTGAAGCTTTCTTT; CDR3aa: CASSPGRATEAFF
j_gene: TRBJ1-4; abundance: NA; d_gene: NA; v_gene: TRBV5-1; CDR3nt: TGCGCCAGCAGCTTGGATACAGGACGACTGTTTTTT; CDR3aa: CASSLDTGRLFF
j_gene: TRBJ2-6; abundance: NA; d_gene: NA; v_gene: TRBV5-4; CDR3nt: TGTGCCAGCAGCTCCAGGGCCGGGGCCAACGTCCTGACTTTC; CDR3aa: CASSSRAGANVLTF
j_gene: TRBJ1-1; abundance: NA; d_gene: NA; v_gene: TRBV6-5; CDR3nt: TGTGCCAGCAGGTATTACACTGAAGCTTTCTTT; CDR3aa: CASRYYTEAFF
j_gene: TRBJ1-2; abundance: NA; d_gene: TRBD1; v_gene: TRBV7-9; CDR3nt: TGTGCCAGCAGCTTACCGATGCAACAGGGGAAGGTCTATGGCTACACCTTC; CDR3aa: CASSLPMQQGKVYGYTF
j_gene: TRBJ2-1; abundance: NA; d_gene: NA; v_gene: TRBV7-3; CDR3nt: TGTGCCAGCAGCTCGCTAGACACCGAAGGGGTGGAGCAGTTCTTC; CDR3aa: CASSSLDTEGVEQFF
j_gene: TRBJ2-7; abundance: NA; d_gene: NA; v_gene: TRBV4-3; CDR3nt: TGCGCCAGCAGCCAAGATAGGTGGAGCTCCTACGAGCAGTACTTC; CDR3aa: CASSQDRWSSYEQYF
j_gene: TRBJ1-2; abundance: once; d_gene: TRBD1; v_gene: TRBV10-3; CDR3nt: TGTGCCATCAGTGAGAAGGGACAGGGGAACTATGGCTACACCTTC; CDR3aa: CAISEKGQGNYGYTF
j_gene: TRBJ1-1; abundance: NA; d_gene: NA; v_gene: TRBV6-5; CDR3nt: TGTGCCAGCAGTTACCGGCAGACGAACACTGAAGCTTTCTTT; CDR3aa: CASSYRQTNTEAFF
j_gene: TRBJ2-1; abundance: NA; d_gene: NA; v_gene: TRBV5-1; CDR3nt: TGCGCCAGCAGCTTCTCTCAGTCTCCACTCAATGAGCAGTTCTTC; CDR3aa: CASSFSQSPLNEQFF
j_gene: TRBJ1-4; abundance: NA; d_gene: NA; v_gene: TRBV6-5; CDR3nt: TGTGCCAGCAGGTCCCTCGACGGGGAACTGTTTTTT; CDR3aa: CASRSLDGELFF
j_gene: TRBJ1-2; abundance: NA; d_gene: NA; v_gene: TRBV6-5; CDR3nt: TGTGCCAGCAGTTCGACCGGAAGGTCGAACTATGGCTACACCTTC; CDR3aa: CASSSTGRSNYGYTF
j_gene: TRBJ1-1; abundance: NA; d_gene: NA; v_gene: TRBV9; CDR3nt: TGTGCCAGCAGCGCAACGACAGGGAACACTGAAGCTTTCTTT; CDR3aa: CASSATTGNTEAFF
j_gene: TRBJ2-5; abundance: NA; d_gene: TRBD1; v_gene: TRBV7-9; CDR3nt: TGTGCCAGCAGCTCCCCGGCCGGGACAGGGGATGGCGAGACCCAGTACTTC; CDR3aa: CASSSPAGTGDGETQYF
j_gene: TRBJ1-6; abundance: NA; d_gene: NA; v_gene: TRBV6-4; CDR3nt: TGTGCCAGCAGTGTCACGGGAGAGAGTTCACCCCTCCACTTT; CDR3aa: CASSVTGESSPLHF
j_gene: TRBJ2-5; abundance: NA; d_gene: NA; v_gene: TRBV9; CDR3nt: TGTGCCAGCAGCGCCATGGTTGGGTGGGAGACCCAGTACTTC; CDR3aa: CASSAMVGWETQYF
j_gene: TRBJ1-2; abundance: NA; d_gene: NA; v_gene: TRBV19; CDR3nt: TGTGCCAGTAGTAGGAGACCAGACAGAAACTATGGCTACACCTTC; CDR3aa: CASSRRPDRNYGYTF
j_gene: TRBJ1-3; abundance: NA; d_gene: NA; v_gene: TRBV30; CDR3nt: TGTGCCTGGCGTTCCGAACTAGGGTCTGGAAACACCATATATTTT; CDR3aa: CAWRSELGSGNTIYF
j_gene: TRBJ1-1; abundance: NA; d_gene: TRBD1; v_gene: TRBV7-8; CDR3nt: TGTGCCAGCAGCAGGACAGGGGTGAACACTGAAGCTTTCTTT; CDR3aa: CASSRTGVNTEAFF
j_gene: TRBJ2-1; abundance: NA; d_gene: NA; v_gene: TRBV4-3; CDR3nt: TGCGCCAGCAGCCAAGCTGGCGGGACTTCCTACAATGAGCAGTTCTTC; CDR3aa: CASSQAGGTSYNEQFF
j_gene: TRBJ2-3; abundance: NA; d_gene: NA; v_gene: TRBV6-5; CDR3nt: TGTGCCAGCAGGGCAAGGGATAGCACAGATACGCAGTATTTT; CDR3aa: CASRARDSTDTQYF
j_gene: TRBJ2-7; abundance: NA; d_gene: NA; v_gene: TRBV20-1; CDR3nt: TGCAGTGCAGAAGGGTACGAGCAGTACTTC; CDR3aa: CSAEGYEQYF
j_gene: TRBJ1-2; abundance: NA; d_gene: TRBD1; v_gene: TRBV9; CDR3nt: TGTGCCAGCAGCACAGGGACAGGGGGGAATAACGGCTACACCTTC; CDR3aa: CASSTGTGGNNGYTF
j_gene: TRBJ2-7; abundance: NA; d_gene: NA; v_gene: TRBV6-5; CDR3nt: TGTGCCAGCAGCCTACAGGGCTACGAGCAGTACTTC; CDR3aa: CASSLQGYEQYF